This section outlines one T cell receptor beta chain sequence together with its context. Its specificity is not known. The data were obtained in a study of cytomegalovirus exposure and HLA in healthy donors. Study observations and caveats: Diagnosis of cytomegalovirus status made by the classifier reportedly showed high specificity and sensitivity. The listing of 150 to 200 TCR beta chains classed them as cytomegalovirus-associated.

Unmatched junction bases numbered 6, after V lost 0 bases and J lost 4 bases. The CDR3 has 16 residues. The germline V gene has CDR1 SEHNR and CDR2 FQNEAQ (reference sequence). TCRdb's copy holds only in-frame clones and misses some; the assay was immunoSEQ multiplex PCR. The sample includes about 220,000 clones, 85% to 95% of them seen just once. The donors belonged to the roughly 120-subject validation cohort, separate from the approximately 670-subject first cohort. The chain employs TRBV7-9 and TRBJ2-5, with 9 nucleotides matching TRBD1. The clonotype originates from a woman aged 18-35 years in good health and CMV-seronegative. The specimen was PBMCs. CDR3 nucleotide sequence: TGTGCCAGCAGCTTAGCCGGGACAGGGAAGGGAGAGACCCAGTACTTC. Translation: CASSLAGTGKGETQYF.